This T cell receptor beta chain was sequenced during a study of breast tumors, draining lymph nodes, adjacent tissues. V lost 7 bases to trimming and J lost 4 bases, with 20 bases between them. The CDR3 contains 16 residues. Germline CDR1 SGHRS, CDR2 YFSETQ. TCRdb reanalysed the multiplex PCR reads using MiXCR and keeps one entry per CDR3 protein. The sample consists of roughly 110,000 distinct CDR3 sequences, more than 25% of them appearing once. Breast cancer patients provided tissue from their axillary draining lymph nodes. The sample was axillary lymph node tissue. The TCR was taken from a female donor with breast cancer. Some clones in this sample may be carry-over from other donors' samples. V is TRBV5-1 and J is TRBJ1-4, with D uncertain. DNA of the CDR3: TGCGCCAGCCAAGCGCGTTCTTCTGATTATAATGAAAAACTGTTTTTT. Amino acids: CASQARSSDYNEKLFF.